This TCR beta chain was sequenced in a study of human T cells and chemical hapten exposure. Study information: While the roughly 23-week study was under way, patients received diphenylcyclopropenone on the scalp every week.

Broader study findings: The formation of large CDR3 similarity clusters by expanded TCRs significantly exceeded that of controls. Healthy people's immune response may differ from that of the donors, who had alopecia. Counts of TCRs expanded at PT1 correlated positively with patch test score.

MiXCR, applied by TCRdb to the RACE reads, yields one record per CDR3 protein. The table lists about 43,000 distinct CDR3 sequences, 3.3% of them singletons, with about 6.9% in the top ten. Germline CDR1 MDHEN, CDR2 SYDVKM. The length of the CDR3 is 17 residues. With V trimmed by 3 bases and J by 5 bases, 8 bases remained unmatched. This clonotype was seen many times. Antigen unknown. Stated time point: patch test 2, 6 weeks after DPC sensitization. Treatment described: therapeutic diphenylcyclopropenone sensitization with weekly scalp DPC. The receptor was isolated from a man aged 40-49 years with alopecia areata. Some clones in this sample may be carry-over from other donors' samples. The starting material was whole blood, obtained in connection with sensitization to the hapten diphenylcyclopropenone (DPC). The chain has TRBV28 and TRBJ1-4; 11 bases agree with TRBD1. CDR3 amino acids: CASSLGTGDRGNEKLFF. The DNA of the CDR3 is TGTGCCAGCAGTTTGGGAACCGGGGACAGGGGGAATGAAAAACTGTTTTTT.